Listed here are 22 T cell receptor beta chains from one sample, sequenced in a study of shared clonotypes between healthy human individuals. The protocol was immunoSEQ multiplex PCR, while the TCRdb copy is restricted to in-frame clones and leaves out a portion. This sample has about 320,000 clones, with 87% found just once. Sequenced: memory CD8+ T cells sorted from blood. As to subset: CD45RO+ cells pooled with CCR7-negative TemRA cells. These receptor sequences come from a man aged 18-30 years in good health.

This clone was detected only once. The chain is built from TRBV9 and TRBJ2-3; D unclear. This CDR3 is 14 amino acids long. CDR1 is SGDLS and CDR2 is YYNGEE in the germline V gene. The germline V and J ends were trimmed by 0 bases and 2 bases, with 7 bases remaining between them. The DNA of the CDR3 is TGTGCCAGCAGCGTAGAAGCATACACAGATACGCAGTATTTT. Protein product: CASSVEAYTDTQYF.

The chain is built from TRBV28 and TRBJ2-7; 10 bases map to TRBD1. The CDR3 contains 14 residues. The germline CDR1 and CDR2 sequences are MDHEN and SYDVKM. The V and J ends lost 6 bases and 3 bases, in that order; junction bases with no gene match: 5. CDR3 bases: TGTGCCAGCAGCGGGACAGGGGAGGGCTACGAGCAGTACTTC. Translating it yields CASSGTGEGYEQYF.

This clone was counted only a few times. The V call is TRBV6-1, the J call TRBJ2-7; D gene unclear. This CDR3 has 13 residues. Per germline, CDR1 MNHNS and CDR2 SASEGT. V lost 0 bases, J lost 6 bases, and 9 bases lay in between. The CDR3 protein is CASSEALVSEQYF. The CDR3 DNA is TGTGCCAGCAGTGAAGCATTGGTTAGCGAGCAGTACTTC.

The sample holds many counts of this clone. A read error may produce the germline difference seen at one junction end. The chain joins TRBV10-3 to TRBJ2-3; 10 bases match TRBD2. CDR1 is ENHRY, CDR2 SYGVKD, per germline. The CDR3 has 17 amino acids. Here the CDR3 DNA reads TGTGCCAGCAGTCCTACGAGCGGGAGGGCCTATATAGATACGCAGTATTTT. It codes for CASSPTSGRAYIDTQYF.

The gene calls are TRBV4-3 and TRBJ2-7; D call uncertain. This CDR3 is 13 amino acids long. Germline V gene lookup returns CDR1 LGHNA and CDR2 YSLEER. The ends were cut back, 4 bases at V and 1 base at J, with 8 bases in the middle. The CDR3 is CASSLGISYEQYF. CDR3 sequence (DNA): TGCGCCAGCAGCCTAGGGATTTCCTACGAGCAGTACTTC.

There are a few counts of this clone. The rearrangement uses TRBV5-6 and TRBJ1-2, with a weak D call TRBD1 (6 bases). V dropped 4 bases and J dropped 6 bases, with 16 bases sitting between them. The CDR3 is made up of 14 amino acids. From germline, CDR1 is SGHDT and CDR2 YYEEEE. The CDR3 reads CASSHWQGIDGYTF. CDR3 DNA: TGTGCCAGCAGCCATTGGCAGGGGATAGATGGCTACACCTTC.

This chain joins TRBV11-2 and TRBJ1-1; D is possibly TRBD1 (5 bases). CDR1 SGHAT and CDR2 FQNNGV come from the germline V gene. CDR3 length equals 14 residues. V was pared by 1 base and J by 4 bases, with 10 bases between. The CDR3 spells CASSLGGWVTEAFF. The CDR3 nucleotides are TGTGCCAGCAGCTTAGGGGGGTGGGTCACTGAAGCTTTCTTT.

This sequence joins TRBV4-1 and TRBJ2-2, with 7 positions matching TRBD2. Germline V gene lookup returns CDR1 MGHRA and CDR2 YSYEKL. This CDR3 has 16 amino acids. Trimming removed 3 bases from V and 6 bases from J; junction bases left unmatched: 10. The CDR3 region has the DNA TGCGCCAGCAGCCAGGCTGTGGCGGGGGAGGCCGGGGAGCTGTTTTTT. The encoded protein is CASSQAVAGEAGELFF.

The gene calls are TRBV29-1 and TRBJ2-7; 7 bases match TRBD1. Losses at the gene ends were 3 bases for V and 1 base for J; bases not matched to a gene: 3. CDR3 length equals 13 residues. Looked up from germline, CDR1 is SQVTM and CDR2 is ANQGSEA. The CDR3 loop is CSVDTGQSYEQYF. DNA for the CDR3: TGCAGCGTTGATACGGGACAGTCCTACGAGCAGTACTTC.

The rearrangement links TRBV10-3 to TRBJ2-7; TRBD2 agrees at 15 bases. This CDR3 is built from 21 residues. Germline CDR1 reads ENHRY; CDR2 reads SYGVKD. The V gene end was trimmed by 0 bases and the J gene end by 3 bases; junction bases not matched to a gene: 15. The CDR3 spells CAISESIRTSGRAFSIYEQYF. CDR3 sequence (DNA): TGTGCCATCAGTGAGTCCATCAGGACTAGCGGGAGGGCCTTCAGCATCTACGAGCAGTACTTC.

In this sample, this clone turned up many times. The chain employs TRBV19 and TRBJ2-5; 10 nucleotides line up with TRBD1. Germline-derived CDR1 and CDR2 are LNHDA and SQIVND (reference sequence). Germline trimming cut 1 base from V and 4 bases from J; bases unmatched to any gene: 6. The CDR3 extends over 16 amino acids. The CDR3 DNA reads TGTGCCAGTAGTATAGCATTCGGACAGGGGGGAGAGACCCAGTACTTC. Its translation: CASSIAFGQGGETQYF.

CDR3 protein: CASSPTMNTEAFF. In nucleotides, the CDR3 is TGTGCCAGCAGCCCAACTATGAACACTGAAGCTTTCTTT. The genes are TRBV5-4 and TRBJ1-1; D remains ambiguous. This CDR3 region has 13 residues. From germline, CDR1 is SGHNT and CDR2 YYREEE (reference sequence). The V end lost 4 bases, the J end lost 0 bases, and 7 bases lay between the germline ends.

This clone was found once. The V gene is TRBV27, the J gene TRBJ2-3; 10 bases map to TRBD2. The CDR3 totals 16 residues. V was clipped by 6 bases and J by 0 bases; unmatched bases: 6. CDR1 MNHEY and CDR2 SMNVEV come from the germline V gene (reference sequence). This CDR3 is CASRQAAGGSTDTQYF. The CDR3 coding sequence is TGTGCCAGCAGACAAGCAGCGGGGGGGAGCACAGATACGCAGTATTTT.

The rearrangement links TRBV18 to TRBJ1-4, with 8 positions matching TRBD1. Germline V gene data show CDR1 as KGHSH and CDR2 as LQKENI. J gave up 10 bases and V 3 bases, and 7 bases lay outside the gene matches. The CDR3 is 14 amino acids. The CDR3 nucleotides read TGTGCCAGCTCACCCGGGACAGGTATCAGAAAACTGTTTTTT. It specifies CASSPGTGIRKLFF.

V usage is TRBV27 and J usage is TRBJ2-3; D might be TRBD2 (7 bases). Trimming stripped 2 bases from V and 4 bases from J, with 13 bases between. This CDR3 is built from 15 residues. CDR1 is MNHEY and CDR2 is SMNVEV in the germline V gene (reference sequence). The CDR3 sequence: CASSLVGGLADTQYF. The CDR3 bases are TGTGCCAGCAGTTTAGTCGGGGGGCTGGCAGATACGCAGTATTTT.

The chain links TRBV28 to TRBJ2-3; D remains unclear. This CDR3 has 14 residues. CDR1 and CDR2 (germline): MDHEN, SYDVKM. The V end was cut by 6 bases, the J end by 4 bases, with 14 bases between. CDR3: CASSPLTTADTQYF. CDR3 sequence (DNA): TGTGCCAGCAGCCCCCTTACTACCGCAGATACGCAGTATTTT.

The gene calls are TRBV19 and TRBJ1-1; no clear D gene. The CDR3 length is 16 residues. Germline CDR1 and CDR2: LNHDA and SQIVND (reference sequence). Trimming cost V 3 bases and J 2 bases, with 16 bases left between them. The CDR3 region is CASSIAAGLGNTEAFF. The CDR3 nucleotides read TGTGCCAGTAGTATCGCGGCAGGTCTTGGAAACACTGAAGCTTTCTTT.

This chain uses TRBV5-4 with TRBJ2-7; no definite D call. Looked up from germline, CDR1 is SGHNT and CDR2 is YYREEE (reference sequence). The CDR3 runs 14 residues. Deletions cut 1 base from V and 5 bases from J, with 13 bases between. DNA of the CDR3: TGTGCCAGCAGCTTGCGTTCAATCCCGGACGAGCAGTACTTC. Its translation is CASSLRSIPDEQYF.

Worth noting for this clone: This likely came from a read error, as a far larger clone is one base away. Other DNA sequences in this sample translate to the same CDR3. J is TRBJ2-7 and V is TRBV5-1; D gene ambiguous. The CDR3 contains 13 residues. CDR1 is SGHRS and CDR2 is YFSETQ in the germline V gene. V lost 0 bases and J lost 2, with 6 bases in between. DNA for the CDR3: TGCGCCAGCAGCTTGGACGGAACCTACGAGCAGTACTTC. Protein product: CASSLDGTYEQYF.

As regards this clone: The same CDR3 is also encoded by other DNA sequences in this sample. The CDR3: CASSFAGDTQYF. In nucleotides, the CDR3 is TGTGCCAGCAGTTTCGCGGGGGATACGCAGTATTTT. V gene TRBV27 combines with J gene TRBJ2-3, with D possibly matching TRBD2 (6 bases). From germline, CDR1 is MNHEY and CDR2 SMNVEV (reference sequence). V lost 3 bases, J lost 6 bases, and 7 bases lay in between. The CDR3 is 12 residues long.

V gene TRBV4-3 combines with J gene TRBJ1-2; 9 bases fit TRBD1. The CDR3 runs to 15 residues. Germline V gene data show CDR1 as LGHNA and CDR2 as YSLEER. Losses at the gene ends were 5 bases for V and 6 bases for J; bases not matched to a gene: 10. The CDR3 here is CASSSWTGAGDGYTF. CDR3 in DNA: TGCGCCAGCAGCTCATGGACAGGGGCAGGGGATGGCTACACCTTC.

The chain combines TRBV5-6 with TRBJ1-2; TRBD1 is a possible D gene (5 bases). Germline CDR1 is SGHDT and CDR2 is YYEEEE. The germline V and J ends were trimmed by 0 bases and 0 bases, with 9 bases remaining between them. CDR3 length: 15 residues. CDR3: CASSLAAGPNYGYTF. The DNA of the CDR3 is TGTGCCAGCAGCTTGGCCGCAGGGCCTAACTATGGCTACACCTTC.